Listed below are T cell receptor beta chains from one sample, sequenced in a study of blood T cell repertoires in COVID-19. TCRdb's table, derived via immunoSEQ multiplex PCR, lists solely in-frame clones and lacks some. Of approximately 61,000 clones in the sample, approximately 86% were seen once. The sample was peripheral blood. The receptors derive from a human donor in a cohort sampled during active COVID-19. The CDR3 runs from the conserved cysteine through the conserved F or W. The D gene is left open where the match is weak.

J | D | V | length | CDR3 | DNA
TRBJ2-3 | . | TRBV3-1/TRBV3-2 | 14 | CASSQGRGSDTQYF | TGTGCCAGCAGCCAAGGGCGAGGGTCAGATACGCAGTATTTT
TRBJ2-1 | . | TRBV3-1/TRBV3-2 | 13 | CASSQVKSGEQFF | TGTGCCAGCAGCCAAGTAAAAAGCGGTGAGCAGTTCTTC
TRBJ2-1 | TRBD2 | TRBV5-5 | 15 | CASSPGLAGRDEQFF | TGTGCCAGCAGCCCCGGACTAGCGGGAAGGGATGAGCAGTTCTTC
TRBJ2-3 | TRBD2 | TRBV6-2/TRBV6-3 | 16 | CASTPGTSGSPDTQYF | TGTGCCAGCACCCCTGGGACTAGCGGGTCCCCTGATACGCAGTATTTT
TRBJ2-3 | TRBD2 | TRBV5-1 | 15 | CASSQLAGRTDTQYF | TGCGCCAGCAGCCAACTAGCGGGGCGCACAGATACGCAGTATTTT
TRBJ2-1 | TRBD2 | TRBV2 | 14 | CASSNGRSYNEQFF | TGTGCCAGCAGTAACGGGAGGTCCTACAATGAGCAGTTCTTC
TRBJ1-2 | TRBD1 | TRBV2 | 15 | CASSGWTGSNYGYTF | TGTGCCAGCAGTGGATGGACAGGTTCTAACTATGGCTACACCTTC
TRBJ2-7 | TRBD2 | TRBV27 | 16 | CASSLSRASGTGEQYF | TGTGCCAGCAGTTTATCGAGGGCTAGCGGGACGGGCGAGCAGTACTTC
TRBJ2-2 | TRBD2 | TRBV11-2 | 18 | CASSFNRAGGPNTGELFF | TGTGCCAGCAGCTTCAATCGAGCGGGAGGGCCTAACACCGGGGAGCTGTTTTTT
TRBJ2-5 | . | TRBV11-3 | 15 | CASSLDWRNRETQYF | TGTGCCAGCAGCTTAGATTGGAGGAACCGAGAGACCCAGTACTTC
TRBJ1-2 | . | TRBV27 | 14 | CASSYGQTGYGYTF | TGTGCCAGCAGTTACGGACAGACGGGCTATGGCTACACCTTC
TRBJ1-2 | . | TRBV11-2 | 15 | CASSLERARVYGYTF | TGTGCCAGCAGCTTAGAACGGGCCAGGGTCTATGGCTACACCTTC